This T cell receptor beta chain was recorded in a study of CD8 T cells in ankylosing spondylitis. TCRdb redid the calling of the 5' RACE reads with MiXCR, one entry per CDR3 protein. The sample includes a few hundred thousand distinct CDR3 sequences, 11% of them seen just once. Study outcomes and limitations: The study looked at matched synovial fluid samples from ankylosing spondylitis patients. Disease-linked clones were reported to be significantly enriched there. A TCR beta motif of roughly 8 highly homologous variants appeared characteristic of ankylosing spondylitis blood.

In this sample, this clonotype turned up many times. Its specificity is not known. The source is a female donor with ankylosing spondylitis or in good health (not recorded which). Sequencing was done on a sample of blood, either unsorted or a sorted T cell fraction (not recorded which).

CDR3 region: CSASVTGQGSQPQHF. The CDR3 DNA reads as TGCAGTGCTAGTGTAACGGGACAGGGGAGTCAGCCCCAGCATTTT. The rearrangement joins TRBV20-1 to TRBJ1-5; 10 bases fit TRBD1. Germline CDR1 DFQATT, CDR2 SNEGSKA (reference sequence). V dropped 3 bases and J dropped 6; count of bases not matched to a gene: 8. This CDR3 has 15 amino acids.